This section outlines one T cell receptor (beta chain) sequence together with its context. The assay was immunoSEQ multiplex PCR, and TCRdb's table has in-frame clones only and misses some. The sample contains 35,000 to 45,000 clones, around 90% of which appear only once. This entry is derived from a study of T cell changes during pregnancy in multiple sclerosis. The CDR3 sequence is 16 residues long. The V gene's germline CDR1 is SGDLS and CDR2 YYNGEE. Trimming cost V 4 bases and J 3 bases; bases outside gene matches: 9. The sequencing used CD4+ T cells from peripheral blood mononuclear cells, collected after pregnancy. This TCR derives from a female donor in good health, enrolled as a control in a pregnancy study. V and J are TRBV9 and TRBJ2-5, with 10 bases identical to TRBD2. CDR3 in DNA: TGTGCCAGCAGCCGCACCCCCGGGACTAGCGAAGAGACCCAGTACTTC. Translation: CASSRTPGTSEETQYF.